A selection of T cell receptor beta chains follows, all from one sample in a study of shared clonotypes between healthy human individuals. Some clones are missing from TCRdb's copy, which holds only in-frame ones; the method was immunoSEQ multiplex PCR. The table shows about 2.1 million clones, with about 93% occurring only once. The sequenced material came from naive CD8+ T cells from PBMCs. Every receptor here comes from a man aged 18 to 29 in good health. Some clones in this sample may be carry-over from other donors' samples. Both conserved end residues are part of each CDR3. A D gene is named only where the DNA matches it firmly. Not all rows give a size; the values are once, few, many and, for expanded clones, a class.

d_gene	v_gene	abundance	j_gene	CDR3aa	CDR3nt
-	TRBV7-3	-	TRBJ2-1	CASSFSGYNEQFF	TGTGCCAGCAGCTTTTCGGGGTACAATGAGCAGTTCTTC
-	TRBV28	-	TRBJ2-1	CASTAAVNEQFF	TGTGCCAGCACTGCCGCGGTCAATGAGCAGTTCTTC
-	TRBV9	-	TRBJ2-7	CASSVGWRQGTNNEQYF	TGTGCCAGCAGCGTAGGATGGCGCCAGGGGACCAACAACGAGCAGTACTTC
-	TRBV19	-	TRBJ1-1	CASRTGMNTEAFF	TGTGCCAGTAGAACGGGGATGAACACTGAAGCTTTCTTT
TRBD2	TRBV7-9	-	TRBJ2-7	CASSLAGSGSIFEDYEQYF	TGTGCCAGCAGCTTAGCGGGTAGCGGGAGTATCTTTGAGGACTACGAGCAGTACTTC
-	TRBV27	-	TRBJ2-3	CASSIVGGAGKDTQYF	TGTGCCAGCAGTATTGTAGGGGGAGCGGGAAAAGATACGCAGTATTTT
-	TRBV19	-	TRBJ2-7	CASTPGRGSYEQYF	TGTGCCAGTACCCCTGGGCGTGGGTCCTACGAGCAGTACTTC
-	TRBV7-8	few	TRBJ1-5	CASSSRQGNQPQHF	TGTGCCAGCAGCTCCAGACAGGGCAATCAGCCCCAGCATTTT
-	TRBV7-9	once	TRBJ2-5	CASSRLGSQETQYF	TGTGCCAGCAGCCGACTAGGTTCCCAAGAGACCCAGTACTTC
-	TRBV7-9	few	TRBJ1-1	CASSSDSRVTEAFF	TGTGCCAGCAGCTCGGACAGTCGCGTCACTGAAGCTTTCTTT
TRBD1	TRBV5-6	-	TRBJ1-2	CASSLADRVSGYTF	TGTGCCAGCAGCTTGGCCGACAGGGTTTCTGGCTACACCTTC
-	TRBV7-9	-	TRBJ2-6	CASSQGQTGANVLTF	TGTGCCAGCAGCCAAGGACAGACTGGGGCCAACGTCCTGACTTTC
TRBD2	TRBV9	once	TRBJ2-3	CASSVGASGSPDTQYF	TGTGCCAGCAGCGTAGGTGCTAGCGGGTCTCCAGATACGCAGTATTTT
TRBD2	TRBV27	-	TRBJ2-7	CASSSVAGHTYEQYF	TGTGCCAGCAGTTCGGTAGCGGGGCACACCTACGAGCAGTACTTC
-	TRBV7-9	-	TRBJ1-1	CASSLYLNTEAFF	TGTGCCAGCAGCTTGTACTTGAACACTGAAGCTTTCTTT
-	TRBV13	-	TRBJ2-7	CASSLGGLLTYEQYF	TGTGCCAGCAGCTTAGGCGGACTGCTCACCTACGAGCAGTACTTC
-	TRBV9	once	TRBJ2-1	CASSVVEAPYNEQFF	TGTGCCAGCAGCGTAGTCGAGGCGCCCTACAATGAGCAGTTCTTC
TRBD1	TRBV30	-	TRBJ1-5	CAWALGQGGQPQHF	TGTGCCTGGGCCCTGGGACAGGGAGGGCAGCCCCAGCATTTT
-	TRBV10-3	-	TRBJ2-2	CAISPEAGVTGELFF	TGTGCCATCAGCCCTGAGGCGGGCGTCACCGGGGAGCTGTTTTTT
-	TRBV7-2	-	TRBJ2-7	CASSLRTAGYEQYF	TGTGCCAGCAGCTTGCGGACAGCAGGCTACGAGCAGTACTTC
-	TRBV7-9	-	TRBJ2-3	CASSYIMTALSTDTQYF	TGTGCCAGCAGCTATATTATGACGGCTCTCAGCACAGATACGCAGTATTTT
TRBD1	TRBV9	once	TRBJ2-7	CASSANPAGGVEQYF	TGTGCCAGCAGCGCGAATCCCGCAGGGGGTGTCGAGCAGTACTTC
TRBD1	TRBV7-9	-	TRBJ2-1	CASSPPYQGESSYNEQFF	TGTGCCAGCAGCCCGCCATATCAGGGGGAGAGCTCCTACAATGAGCAGTTCTTC
-	TRBV19	-	TRBJ2-2	CASRRTENTGELFF	TGTGCCAGTAGGCGGACTGAAAACACCGGGGAGCTGTTTTTT
-	TRBV5-6	-	TRBJ2-1	CASSFGQEQFF	TGTGCCAGCAGCTTTGGCCAAGAGCAGTTCTTC
-	TRBV19	-	TRBJ2-7	CASSEGPPYEQYF	TGTGCCAGTAGTGAAGGGCCACCCTACGAGCAGTACTTC
-	TRBV28	-	TRBJ2-1	CASSLSQAGAYSYNEQFF	TGTGCCAGCAGTTTAAGCCAGGCAGGGGCCTATTCCTACAATGAGCAGTTCTTC
-	TRBV5-1	-	TRBJ1-3	CASSPVVGSLNTLDF	TGCGCCAGCAGCCCGGTAGTTGGCAGCCTCAACACCTTGGATTTT
-	TRBV15	few	TRBJ1-1	CATSSGVYTEAFF	TGTGCCACCAGCAGTGGTGTGTACACTGAAGCTTTCTTT